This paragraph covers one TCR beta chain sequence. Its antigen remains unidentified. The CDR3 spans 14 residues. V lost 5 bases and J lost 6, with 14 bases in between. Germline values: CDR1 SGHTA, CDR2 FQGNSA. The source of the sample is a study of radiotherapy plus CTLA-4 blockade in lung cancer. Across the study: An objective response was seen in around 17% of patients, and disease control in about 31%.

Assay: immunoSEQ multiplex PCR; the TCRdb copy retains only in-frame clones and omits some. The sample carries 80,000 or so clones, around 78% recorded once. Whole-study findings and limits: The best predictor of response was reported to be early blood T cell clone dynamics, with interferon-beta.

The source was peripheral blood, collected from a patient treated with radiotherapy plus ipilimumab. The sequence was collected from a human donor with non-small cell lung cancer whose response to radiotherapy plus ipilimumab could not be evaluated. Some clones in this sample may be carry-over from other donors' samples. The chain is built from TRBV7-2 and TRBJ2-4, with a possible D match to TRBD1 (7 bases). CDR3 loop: CASSIPGGGNIQYF. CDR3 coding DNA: TGTGCCAGCAGCATACCAGGGGGAGGAAACATTCAGTACTTC.